This T cell receptor beta chain was observed in a study of spatial heterogeneity in lung cancer (dated by TCRdb to between 2018 and 2021). Background on the whole study: Beta-chain transcripts were consistently detected in greater numbers than alpha-chain transcripts, which likely reflected higher beta-chain transcript abundance. In the raw uncorrected reads, each unique combination of TCR and UMI appeared more than ten times on average. The study quantitatively compared TCR alpha and beta repertoires across multiple tumor regions, matched nontumor lung and blood in non-small cell lung cancer. At surgery, both alpha and beta chains were TCR-sequenced in some 220 tumor regions, approximately 64 matched nontumor lung samples and a few dozen PBMC samples. The study linked features of the TCR repertoire to counts of nonsynonymous mutations, which were determined by whole-exome sequencing of tumor tissue.

The method was 5' RACE. TCRdb names NextSeq 500 as the instrument used. The TCR library protocol attached a unique molecular identifier to each TCR cDNA molecule to allow correction of PCR and sequencing errors. The paper's data handling went like this. Decombinator tools were used for TCR identification, UMI-based error correction and CDR3 extraction. Expanded TCRs were defined as those above a frequency of 2 per 1,000, corresponding to the top 1% of the tumor frequency distribution. Renyi diversity was computed with the R vegan package after each repertoire had been subsampled 100 times to 5,000 TCRs. CDR3 similarity networks were constructed using string-kernel similarity of amino acid triplets, with links drawn between CDR3s whose pairwise similarity was above 0.82. The public reads were run again by TCRdb, first through fastp at Q25 and then through MiXCR, and only productive beta chains were kept. CDR3 protein sequences are deduplicated, and each keeps its most common genes and DNA. These V and J calls rely on TCRdb rather than the paper's analysis. For this sample the table gives about 48,000 distinct CDR3 sequences, of which about 5.8% were detected only once. Approximately 12% of the sample comes from the top ten.

The CDR3 runs 12 residues from the cysteine to the phenylalanine. This entry keeps only the CDR3 DNA: 36 bases, framed from base 1. The germline V gene yields MNHEY for CDR1 and SVGEGT for CDR2. At the junction V is shortened by 5 bases and J by 7 bases, with 8 bases in between. This clonotype appeared many times. What this receptor recognizes is not known. The sample holds no much larger clone one base away, and base qualities are not on file. The intended sense of this specimen's time point label: sample taken at primary tumor resection. Donors were over 60 patients with early-stage, untreated non-small cell lung cancer from the lung TRACERx cohort. For TCR sequencing, whole RNA was extracted from tumor and nontumor lung tissue, or from cryopreserved PBMC samples, and no cell sorting was done. A patient was chosen for TCR sequencing only when enough RNA was available from at least two tumor regions.

What the authors observed across the whole study: Ubiquitous expanded tumor TCRs were found in blood more often at tumor resection than at routine follow-up. Confirming at a functional level the hypothesis that regional TCRs recognize regional mutations was considered to require additional single-cell paired TCR alpha and beta sequencing.

The TCR comes from a male donor with early-stage non-small cell lung cancer. The chain couples TRBV6-2 or TRBV6-3 to TRBJ2-2; 5 matching bases give a weak D call of TRBD2. This sample comprised PBMCs, obtained at surgery. The CDR3 has the sequence CASSRGGGELFF. The bases read TGTGCCAGCAGTCGCGGAGGCGGGGAGCTGTTTTTT.